A single T cell receptor beta chain is shown here with its context. The clone's antigen remains unknown. No quality values exist for individual bases; no much larger clone is one base distant. A case-control design nested within a healthcare worker cohort in London, UK, was used, with weekly nasopharyngeal swab PCR tests and blood sampling performed. Between 23 and 31 March 2020, the week of the UK lockdown, healthcare workers were enrolled and then followed up weekly for as long as 16 weeks. Libraries came from 5' RACE. Data came from a NextSeq 500. The TCR library protocol attached unique molecular identifiers to individual cDNA molecules to correct for sequencing error and PCR bias. TCR alpha and beta chains were both sequenced, and the abundances of alpha and beta sequences in each sample were closely correlated with each other. In the paper's pipeline: Decombinator V4 was used to annotate TCR sequences for V gene, J gene and CDR3. Expanded TCRs were defined as changing significantly between any two time points under a Poisson model with p below 0.0001. TCR abundances were normalised to the total number of TCRs sequenced in each sample and reported as counts per million. MAIT TCRs were defined by TRAV1-2 paired with TRAJ12, TRAJ20 or TRAJ33, and iNKT TCRs by TRAV10 paired with TRAJ18. VDJdb, accessed on 1 November 2021, was searched for TCRs annotated for CMV, EBV and SARS-CoV-2, and TCRs annotated for more than one antigen were excluded. TCRdb trimmed public reads at Q25 via fastp, called clones via MiXCR and kept in-frame beta chains. For every CDR3 protein sequence, its rows merge into one entry that carries the most common genes and DNA. The V and J calls were not made by the authors but by TCRdb's processing. This sample comprises over 80,000 distinct CDR3 sequences, roughly 12% of them detected only once. Jointly, the top ten make up 4.4% of the sample.

The junction carries 16 bases between V and J, which are trimmed by 6 bases and 2 bases respectively. The germline V gene encodes CDR1 ENHRY and CDR2 SYGVKD. The CDR3 sequence holds 15 residues, the cysteine and phenylalanine included. The DNA shown is the 45-base CDR3, in frame from base 1. This specimen comes from a study of early T cells in non-severe SARS-CoV-2 infection (TCRdb year 2021). In the study overall: Because TCR sequencing was done on bulk RNA from unsorted whole blood, the alpha and beta chains could not be paired.

Overall study results and their limits: VDJdb matching was skewed toward anti-spike CD8 responses, so virus-specific expansions were likely underestimated and private and CD4 specificities were missed.

The source is an adult who was a healthcare worker with PCR-confirmed SARS-CoV-2 infection or an uninfected control (not recorded which). Recombination joined TRBV10-3 with TRBJ1-1; a confident D gene designation cannot be given. Specimen: whole blood, collected at baseline. The CDR3 reads CAISLTVGENTEAFF. The DNA sequence is given as TGTGCCATCAGCCTTACAGTTGGGGAAAACACTGAAGCTTTCTTT.